This is a list of T cell receptor beta chains from one sample in a study of T-cell memory formation after mild COVID-19. Via MiXCR, TCRdb re-called the 5' RACE reads, giving one row per CDR3 protein. Of about 340,000 distinct CDR3 sequences detected, 10% to 15% appear once; the ten largest clones hold about 22%. Sample: PBMCs or a T cell subset sorted from them (not recorded which). The receptors were sampled from a man between 18 and 29 years old who had mild COVID-19 (a few samples of this study predate the infection). Cell type and time point are not known. CDR3s include the opening cysteine and the closing phenylalanine or tryptophan. The order of the fields is D gene, V gene, clone size, J gene, CDR3 DNA, CDR3 protein. A D gene is named only where the DNA matches it firmly. Where a row states a size, it is once, few, many or the class of an expanded clone; other rows omit it.

>.|TRBV6-5|once|TRBJ1-1
TGTGCCAGCATCAATCCGGGGGGGAACACTGAAGCTTTCTTT
CASINPGGNTEAFF
>TRBD2|TRBV11-2|few|TRBJ2-5
TGTGCCAGCAGCTTAGAGTGGCGGGGGGCAGAGACCCAGTACTTC
CASSLEWRGAETQYF
>.|TRBV3-1|.|TRBJ1-6
TGTGCCAGCAGGTTACAGAGGGGGGACTATAATTCACCCCTCCACTTT
CASRLQRGDYNSPLHF
>.|TRBV20-1|.|TRBJ2-7
TGCAGTGCTAACCCGGGGGCGTCCTACGAGCAGTACTTC
CSANPGASYEQYF
>.|TRBV6-2/TRBV6-3|.|TRBJ1-5
TGTGCCAGCAGTTTGGGGGGGTCAAAGCCCCAGCATTTT
CASSLGGSKPQHF
>.|TRBV29-1|few|TRBJ2-5
TGCAGCGACCTAGGGGCTAGTCAAGAGACCCAGTACTTC
CSDLGASQETQYF
>.|TRBV7-9|few|TRBJ2-3
TGTGCCAGCGGGGATACGCAGTATTTT
CASGDTQYF
>.|TRBV15|.|TRBJ2-5
TGTGCCACCAGCAGAGATACCGGGCAAGAGACCCAGTACTTC
CATSRDTGQETQYF
>.|TRBV6-2/TRBV6-3|.|TRBJ1-5
TGTGCCAGCAGTTATAGGCAGGGCGACAATCAGCCCCAGCATTTT
CASSYRQGDNQPQHF
>.|TRBV10-3|few|TRBJ2-2
TGTGCCATCACCCCGGGCCTCAACACCGGGGAGCTGTTTTTT
CAITPGLNTGELFF
>.|TRBV7-9|many|TRBJ2-5
TGTGCCAGCGGATTGACAGGGAGGAAGGAGACCCAGTACTTC
CASGLTGRKETQYF
>.|TRBV20-1|.|TRBJ2-7
TGCAGTGCTAGAGCTCCTGACAACCCCTACGAGCAGTACTTC
CSARAPDNPYEQYF
>TRBD2|TRBV7-8|.|TRBJ2-1
TGTGCCAGCCCAGTCCTAGCGGGGGGGCTAAATGAGCAGTTCTTC
CASPVLAGGLNEQFF
>.|TRBV7-9|.|TRBJ2-2
TGTGCCAGCAGCCGGGAGACAGTCGGGGAGCTGTTTTTT
CASSRETVGELFF
>TRBD2|TRBV7-2|few|TRBJ2-7
TGTGCCAGCAGCTCGCATGGACTAGCGGGGGTTGAGCAGTACTTC
CASSSHGLAGVEQYF
>TRBD2|TRBV10-3|.|TRBJ2-5
TGTGCCATCGGGCGGGGGGGGCTGGAGACCCAGTACTTC
CAIGRGGLETQYF
>.|TRBV12-3/TRBV12-4|few|TRBJ2-6
TGTGCCAGCAGTCCCAGGGCCTCTGGGGCCAACGTCCTGACTTTC
CASSPRASGANVLTF
>.|TRBV4-3|few|TRBJ2-1
TGCGCCAGCAGCATGGTGGGGGGAGGCACCTACAATGAGCAGTTCTTC
CASSMVGGGTYNEQFF
>TRBD2|TRBV20-1|.|TRBJ2-1
TGCAGTGCAGTACTAGCGGGGGGCCACAATAAGCAGTTCTTC
CSAVLAGGHNKQFF
>.|TRBV5-8|many|TRBJ2-3
TGTGCCAGCACCTACGGGGAGCTTGGAGATACGCAGTATTTT
CASTYGELGDTQYF
>.|TRBV19|few|TRBJ2-7
TGTGCCACCCGTGGGCGAGGGGCAGGGTCGTACGAGCAGTACTTC
CATRGRGAGSYEQYF
>.|TRBV12-3/TRBV12-4|.|TRBJ1-1
TGTGCCAGCAGTCCCCTCGGGCGCGAGTCTTTCTTT
CASSPLGRESFF
>TRBD1|TRBV4-1|.|TRBJ1-5
TGCGCCAGCAGCCGCCCCCCAGGGACAGGGGGAAAGGAGGGCAATCAGCCCCAGCATTTT
CASSRPPGTGGKEGNQPQHF
>TRBD1|TRBV29-1|.|TRBJ2-2
TGCAGCGCTCAGTACAGGGGACCGAACACCGGGGAGCTGTTTTTT
CSAQYRGPNTGELFF
>TRBD1|TRBV7-3|once|TRBJ2-3
TGTGCCAGCAGCTTAAGACCGGACAGGGTCATCGAGGGTACGCAGTATTTT
CASSLRPDRVIEGTQYF
>TRBD1|TRBV28|.|TRBJ1-5
TGTGCCAGCAGTCCTGACAGGGGTGGGAATCAGCCCCAGCATTTT
CASSPDRGGNQPQHF
>TRBD1|TRBV6-5|few|TRBJ1-5
TGTGCCAGCAGCCGCGGACAGGGGGTATGGTCAAATCAGCCCCAGCATTTT
CASSRGQGVWSNQPQHF
>.|TRBV24-1|.|TRBJ2-2
TGTGCCACCAGTGATATGGGGGACACCGGGGAGCTGTTTTTT
CATSDMGDTGELFF
>.|TRBV9|many|TRBJ1-2
TGTGCCAGCAGCCCCGGTGGTAGGGGCGGCGATGGCTACACCTTC
CASSPGGRGGDGYTF
>TRBD2|TRBV11-2|.|TRBJ2-3
TGTGCCAGCAGCCGACTAGCGGGGGACGGCACAGATACGCAGTATTTT
CASSRLAGDGTDTQYF
>.|TRBV6-5|.|TRBJ1-5
TGTGCCAGCAGGGAACGTCTCAATCAGCCCCAGCATTTT
CASRERLNQPQHF
>TRBD2|TRBV20-1|few|TRBJ2-2
TGCAGTGCTAGGTCCTCGGGGAGGGTCGGTACCGGGGAGCTGTTTTTT
CSARSSGRVGTGELFF
>.|TRBV20-1|.|TRBJ2-5
TGCAGTGCTAGGGACGGCGTCGGGGAGACCCAGTACTTC
CSARDGVGETQYF
>.|TRBV29-1|few|TRBJ2-5
TGCAGCGTTGAGATTGTGGGAGAGACCCAGTACTTC
CSVEIVGETQYF